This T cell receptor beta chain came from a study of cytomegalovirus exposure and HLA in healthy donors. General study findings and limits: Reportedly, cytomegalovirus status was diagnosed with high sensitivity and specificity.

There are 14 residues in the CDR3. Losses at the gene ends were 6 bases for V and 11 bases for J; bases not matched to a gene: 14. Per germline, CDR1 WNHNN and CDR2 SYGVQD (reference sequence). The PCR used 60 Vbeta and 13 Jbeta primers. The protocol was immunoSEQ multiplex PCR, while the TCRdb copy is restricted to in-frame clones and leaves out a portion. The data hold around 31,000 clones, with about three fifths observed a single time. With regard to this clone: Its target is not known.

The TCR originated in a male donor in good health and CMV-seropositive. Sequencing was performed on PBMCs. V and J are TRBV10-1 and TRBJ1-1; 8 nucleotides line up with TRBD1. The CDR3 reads CASSSDRAGIVAFF. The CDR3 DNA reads TGCGCCAGCAGCTCGGACAGGGCGGGGATAGTCGCTTTCTTT.